This T cell receptor (beta chain) was sequenced in a study of T cell responses to AZD1222 COVID-19 vaccine. Clones were sequenced by immunoSEQ multiplex PCR, and TCRdb holds only the in-frame ones, with some missing. The data hold 95,000 to 150,000 clones, with about 90% observed a single time. Whole-study results and caveats: Clonal diversity may have been underestimated, and the donors were mostly white British, with more females than males. Nearly half of the spike-specific TCRs reportedly recognize variant regions that carry no mutations. Spike-specific TCR breadth and depth rose after two AZD1222 doses.

Remarks on this clone: Its cognate antigen is unknown.

Germline loops: CDR1 SGHRS, CDR2 YFSETQ. The CDR3 extends over 14 amino acids. V lost 4 bases and J 1 base, leaving 10 bases between the germline ends. The sample consisted of peripheral blood, taken on day 0 of AZD1222 vaccination. This rearrangement joins TRBV5-1 to TRBJ2-3, with unresolved D. This TCR came from an adult in good health. The CDR3 DNA reads as TGCGCCAGCAGCAGGACCGACGGCACAGATACGCAGTATTTT. Translating gives CASSRTDGTDTQYF.